This T cell receptor (beta chain) was recovered during a study of CD8+ T cells in alopecia areata. Treatment specified: oral pan-JAK inhibitor, 5-10 mg twice daily. Samples from alopecia areata patients were lesional scalp punch biopsies and peripheral blood. About this clone itself: Its antigen is unidentified.

Overall study findings and caveats: Lesional scalp exceeded normal scalp in clonality, especially in alopecia totalis/universalis. Possibly because of HLA-related factors, TCR sharing was less clear across patients than in mice. Within the top 100, expanded CD8+ clones significantly decreased with tofacitinib, as did scalp clonality.

In each case, RNA was isolated and then reverse transcribed into cDNA as the sequencing template. Data came from immunoSEQ multiplex PCR; TCRdb stores just in-frame clones and leaves some out. The sample yields roughly 230,000 clones, about 40% seen once. The CDR3 loop spans 16 amino acids. From germline, CDR1 is SGHTA and CDR2 FQGNSA. Trimming cost V 2 bases and J 5 bases; bases outside gene matches: 6. The material sequenced was CD4+ T cells sorted from blood, taken at approximately week 36, from a patient treated with tofacitinib. The clonotype was recovered from a human donor with alopecia areata. The chain links TRBV7-2 to TRBJ2-4, with 10 positions matching TRBD1. The CDR3 nucleotides are TGTGCCAGCAGCTTAAGTTCCGGGACAGGGGAAAACATTCAGTACTTC. Amino acid sequence: CASSLSSGTGENIQYF.